This T cell receptor (beta chain) was documented in a study of PD-L1 blockade in urothelial cancer. About the research overall: Atezolizumab, begun by patients in the mid-2010s, was given at 1,200 mg intravenously every 3 weeks.

Here immunoSEQ multiplex PCR was the method, and the copy in TCRdb shows in-frame clones only, minus some. The table lists tens of thousands of clones, roughly 81% of them singletons. Time point indicated: pretreatment peripheral blood. Per the germline V gene, CDR1 is MNHNY and CDR2 is SVGAGI (reference sequence). With V trimmed by 2 bases and J by 2 bases, 2 bases remained unmatched. The CDR3 totals 15 residues. Here the sequenced sample was PBMCs, taken around atezolizumab (anti-PD-L1) treatment. The clonotype was recovered from a man in his 70s with urothelial cancer. This sequence joins TRBV6-6 and TRBJ2-5; the match to TRBD1 covers 10 bases. CDR3 sequence reads: CASSYKDRGQETQYF. The CDR3 DNA follows: TGTGCCAGCAGTTACAAGGACAGGGGGCAAGAGACCCAGTACTTC.